The sample holds a few counts of the clone carrying this T cell receptor (beta chain). Its specificity is not known. This record belongs to a study of vaccination and CD4 T cells after COVID-19. The CDR3 contains 13 residues. Germline values: CDR1 SGHTA, CDR2 FQGNSA. Trimming shortened V by 8 bases and J by 5 bases, and 10 bases separated the two germline ends. Treatment described: roughly nine-day PBMC culture with coronavirus spike peptide pools or control peptides (ViraFEST assay). Sequenced with the Oncomine TCR Beta short-read assay was DNA taken from cultured CD4+ T cells. TCRdb processed the PCR reads anew with MiXCR; each CDR3 protein has one entry. The sample contains 17,000 or so distinct CDR3 sequences, about three fifths of which appear only once.

This chain uses TRBV7-2 with TRBJ1-6; the D gene is possibly TRBD1 (6 bases). Sequences were obtained from CD4+ T cells from blood, cultured in vitro. This TCR was sampled from a human donor who had recovered from COVID-19. The CDR3 region is CASRQANNSPLHF. The CDR3 DNA reads as TGTGCCAGCCGACAGGCCAATAATTCACCCCTCCACTTT.